This entry features one TCR beta chain sequence. This CDR3 has 16 amino acids. The ends were cut back, 4 bases at V and 4 bases at J, with 20 bases in the middle. The germline CDR1 and CDR2 sequences are SEHNR and FQNEAQ (reference sequence). These data come from a study of blood T cell repertoires in COVID-19. Study background: The United States, Italy and Spain supplied acute and convalescent COVID-19 samples. Sample material is recorded as cDNA or gDNA derived from T cells, B-cell-depleted T cells, or PBMCs.

How the authors handled the data: The assay estimated nucleated cells by amplifying reference gene primers. Clones were sequenced by immunoSEQ multiplex PCR, and TCRdb holds only the in-frame ones, with some missing. That table supplies the V and J calls and clone size; D and trimming were determined from the DNA. The sample holds approximately 61,000 clones, 83% seen once. Seattle's enrolled individuals joined amid active infection and were then monitored longitudinally. The source of this sequence is a middle-aged man with COVID-19, enrolled during active disease. The specimen sequenced was peripheral blood. This chain connects TRBV7-9 to TRBJ2-7, with a weak D call TRBD2 (6 bases). The CDR3 reads CASSSRLESFKYEQYF. The CDR3 DNA is TGTGCCAGCAGCTCCCGACTAGAATCATTTAAATACGAGCAGTACTTC.